Below are 27 T cell receptor beta chains sequenced from a single sample in a study of blood T cell repertoires in COVID-19. Libraries were prepared by immunoSEQ multiplex PCR; TCRdb keeps only in-frame clonotypes and omits some of them. The table records 130,000 to 150,000 clones, 70% to 90% of them present only once. Sample: PBMCs or T cells enriched from blood (not recorded which). The receptors derive from a woman aged 30 to 39 with acute COVID-19.

The V and J genes are TRBV28 and TRBJ1-1, with 10 bases aligning to TRBD1. V lost 9 bases, J lost 3 bases, and 10 bases stayed unmatched. The germline CDR1 and CDR2 sequences are MDHEN and SYDVKM. CDR3 length: 15 amino acids. CDR3 in DNA: TGTGCCAGTCACCGTCCGGGACAGGGGCACACTGAAGCTTTCTTT. Protein product: CASHRPGQGHTEAFF.

The chain has TRBV19 and TRBJ2-1, with a possible D match to TRBD2 (6 bases). The CDR3 extends over 14 amino acids. In germline, CDR1 is LNHDA, CDR2 SQIVND (reference sequence). Trimming took off 3 bases at V and 3 bases at J, with 9 bases between the two ends. This chain's CDR3 is CASSIGLLYNEQFF. The DNA for the CDR3 is TGTGCCAGTAGTATCGGACTACTCTACAATGAGCAGTTCTTC.

V is TRBV6-1 and J is TRBJ2-4; 11 bases are shared with TRBD1. The CDR3 runs 17 residues. Trimming at V came to 2 bases and at J to 0 bases, leaving 3 bases not matched to a gene. Germline V CDR1 and CDR2: MNHNS, SASEGT. CDR3 coding DNA: TGTGCCAGCAGTGAATTAGGGACAGGGGGAGCCAAAAACATTCAGTACTTC. Residues: CASSELGTGGAKNIQYF.

V gene TRBV7-9 combines with J gene TRBJ2-7, with a weak D call TRBD2 (5 bases). Germline CDR1 reads SEHNR; CDR2 reads FQNEAQ (reference sequence). Trimming shortened V by 5 bases and J by 3 bases, and 20 bases separated the two germline ends. This CDR3 contains 16 residues. In DNA, the CDR3 is TGTGCCAGCAGCCAGGAAGAGGGCCCTGCTTTCTACGAGCAGTACTTC. It yields the protein CASSQEEGPAFYEQYF. Based on the CDR3 plus reference TRBV7-9 and TRBJ2-7, the full variable domain is DTGVSQNPRHKITKRGQNVTFRCDPISEHNRLYWYRQTLGQGPEFLTYFQNEAQLEKSRLLSDRFSAERPKGSFSTLEIQRTEQGDSAMYLCASSQEEGPAFYEQYFGPGTRLTVT.

The chain couples TRBV28 to TRBJ1-2; no definite D call. V lost 3 bases and J lost 3, with 5 bases in between. CDR1 is MDHEN, CDR2 SYDVKM, per germline. The CDR3 length is 12 residues. CDR3 amino acids: CASSFRDYGYTF. The CDR3 DNA sequence: TGTGCCAGCAGTTTCCGGGACTATGGCTACACCTTC.

This rearrangement joins TRBV6-1 to TRBJ1-2, with a weak D call TRBD1 (5 bases). Germline lookup yields CDR1 MNHNS and CDR2 SASEGT. The CDR3 contains 16 residues. The V end was cut by 3 bases, the J end by 4 bases, with 18 bases between. The DNA of the CDR3 is TGTGCCAGCAGTGATAGTTCCCAGGGACTACCCTATGGCTACACCTTC. Translating gives CASSDSSQGLPYGYTF.

This sequence joins TRBV6-5 and TRBJ2-7; D unresolved. The CDR3 consists of 13 residues. Trimming took 6 bases from V and 7 from J, leaving 16 bases between them. CDR1 is MNHEY, CDR2 SVGAGI, per germline. DNA of the CDR3: TGTGCCAGCAGACTTGGCCCCTGGAGTGAGCAGTACTTC. This translates into CASRLGPWSEQYF.

The chain links TRBV5-4 to TRBJ2-1; D is unclear. The germline CDR1 and CDR2 sequences are SGHNT and YYREEE (reference sequence). The V end lost 4 bases, the J end lost 0 bases, and 8 bases lay between the germline ends. CDR3 length: 14 amino acids. The DNA of the CDR3 is TGTGCCAGCAGCCCTCACAACTCCTACAATGAGCAGTTCTTC. Amino acids: CASSPHNSYNEQFF.

The chain employs TRBV6-4 and TRBJ1-2; unclear D gene. With 2 bases removed from V and 7 bases from J, the gap between germline ends came to 8 bases. The CDR3 has 12 residues. Germline CDR1 reads MRHNA; CDR2 reads SNTAGT. The CDR3 loop reads CASSDSAGGYTF. CDR3 nucleotides: TGTGCCAGCAGTGACAGTGCCGGTGGCTACACCTTC.

This chain uses TRBV6-5 with TRBJ2-7; 7 nucleotides line up with TRBD1. The germline V gene has CDR1 MNHEY and CDR2 SVGAGI. The CDR3 has 15 amino acids. V dropped 5 bases and J dropped 2; count of bases not matched to a gene: 9. The CDR3 region is CASSLRQGIAYEQYF. In DNA form, the CDR3 reads TGTGCCAGCAGTCTACGACAGGGAATCGCCTACGAGCAGTACTTC.

This clone was recorded a few times. The J gene is TRBJ2-1, the V gene TRBV4-1; 9 nucleotides align to TRBD2. The CDR3 loop spans 18 amino acids. Looked up from germline, CDR1 is MGHRA and CDR2 is YSYEKL. V lost 0 bases and J lost 3; bases outside the gene matches: 9. The CDR3 DNA follows: TGCGCCAGCAGCCAAGAGGGGGTAGCGGGAGTCGTCTACAATGAGCAGTTCTTC. Encoded protein: CASSQEGVAGVVYNEQFF.

In this sample, this clone turned up once. The chain employs TRBV4-3 and TRBJ1-1, with 7 bases matching TRBD1. The trim removed 2 bases at V and 11 bases at J, leaving 8 bases unmatched. Germline CDR1 reads LGHNA; CDR2 reads YSLEER. The CDR3 is 13 residues long. In DNA form, the CDR3 reads TGCGCCAGCAGCCAATATCAGGGGGTGGCGGCTTTCTTT. It encodes CASSQYQGVAAFF.

This rearrangement joins TRBV7-2 to TRBJ1-5, with D possibly matching TRBD1 (6 bases). The CDR3 length is 14 residues. V lost 5 bases, J lost 3 bases, and 11 bases lay in between. The germline V gene encodes CDR1 SGHTA and CDR2 FQGNSA. The CDR3 region is CASSDGQINQPQHF. DNA of the CDR3: TGTGCCAGCAGCGATGGACAGATCAATCAGCCCCAGCATTTT. The full variable domain, rest sourced from reference TRBV7-2 and TRBJ1-5, is GAGVSQSPSNKVTEKGKDVELRCDPISGHTALYWYRQSLGQGLEFLIYFQGNSAPDKSGLPSDRFSAERTGGSVSTLTIQRTQQEDSAVYLCASSDGQINQPQHFGDGTRLSIL.

The chain combines TRBV5-1 with TRBJ2-3; 13 nucleotides match TRBD2. V lost 4 bases and J lost 6; bases outside the gene matches: 8. The CDR3 is 16 amino acids. Per the germline V gene, CDR1 is SGHRS and CDR2 is YFSETQ. CDR3 coding DNA: TGCGCCAGCAGCCTCGGACTAGCGGGAGCACAGGATACGCAGTATTTT. Protein: CASSLGLAGAQDTQYF.

The genes are TRBV5-1 and TRBJ2-7; 7 bases are a match to TRBD2. The germline gives CDR1 SGHRS, CDR2 YFSETQ. Losses at the gene ends were 7 bases for V and 2 bases for J; bases not matched to a gene: 3. The CDR3 has 12 amino acids. The CDR3 DNA reads as TGCGCCAGCGGGGAGGGACCCTACGAGCAGTACTTC. Its translation is CASGEGPYEQYF.

V usage is TRBV18 and J usage is TRBJ1-4; maybe TRBD1 (6 bases). Germline CDR1 and CDR2: KGHSH and LQKENI. This CDR3 comprises 15 residues. With 3 bases removed from V and 5 bases from J, the gap between germline ends came to 13 bases. CDR3 in amino acids: CASSPGTQINEKLFF. The CDR3 region has the DNA TGTGCCAGCTCACCCGGGACACAAATAAATGAAAAACTGTTTTTT.

This chain links TRBV12-3 or TRBV12-4 with TRBJ2-3, with D tentatively TRBD2 (6 bases). Between the trimmed V and J ends, which lost 4 bases and 1 base, there was a span of 6 bases. This CDR3 has 13 amino acids. CDR3 DNA: TGTGCCAGCAGTTCTAGCGGCACAGATACGCAGTATTTT. It codes for CASSSSGTDTQYF.

This clone showed up just once. This chain links TRBV9 with TRBJ2-5; 16 nucleotides match TRBD2. From germline, CDR1 is SGDLS and CDR2 YYNGEE. V lost 4 bases, J lost 2 bases, and 2 bases stayed unmatched. The CDR3 contains 16 residues. This chain's CDR3 is CASSPGLAGGQETQYF. CDR3 DNA sequence: TGTGCCAGCAGCCCGGGACTAGCGGGAGGGCAAGAGACCCAGTACTTC. Drawing the rest from reference TRBV9 and TRBJ2-5, the complete variable domain is DSGVTQTPKHLITATGQRVTLRCSPRSGDLSVYWYQQSLDQGLQFLIQYYNGEERAKGNILERFSAQQFPDLHSELNLSSLELGDSALYFCASSPGLAGGQETQYFGPGTRLLVL.

This clone was seen a single time. This chain links TRBV5-5 with TRBJ2-1; D not certain. The V gene's germline CDR1 is SGHKS and CDR2 YYEKEE (reference sequence). The ends were cut back, 1 base at V and 7 bases at J, with 18 bases in the middle. The CDR3 has 16 amino acids. The CDR3 here is CASSLLPVSSSNEQFF. Here the CDR3 DNA reads TGTGCCAGCAGCTTGCTTCCGGTCTCCTCTTCGAATGAGCAGTTCTTC.

This sequence joins TRBV28 and TRBJ2-7; possibly TRBD1 for D (5 bases). The CDR3 consists of 16 residues. The germline V gene has CDR1 MDHEN and CDR2 SYDVKM. V lost 1 base and J lost 6, with 19 bases in between. CDR3 DNA sequence: TGTGCCAGCAGTTTATTGTTCTTGGCAGGGAAAGGCGAGCAGTACTTC. Its protein is CASSLLFLAGKGEQYF.

The CDR3 nucleotides read TGTGCCAGCAGCCAATGGTCAGACTACTATGGCTACACCTTC. It specifies CASSQWSDYYGYTF. The chain uses TRBV16 and TRBJ1-2; unclear D gene. Per the germline V gene, CDR1 is KGHSY and CDR2 is FQNENV. The V and J ends lost 1 base and 3 bases respectively, with 9 bases between them. CDR3 length equals 14 residues.

This chain connects TRBV2 to TRBJ1-3; TRBD1 agrees at 9 bases. Germline V gene sequence: CDR1 SNHLY, CDR2 FYNNEI. Trimming cost V 4 bases and J 2 bases; bases outside gene matches: 9. The CDR3 spans 17 residues. CDR3 protein: CASSAIGTGIAGNTIYF. Here the CDR3 DNA reads TGTGCCAGCAGTGCTATTGGGACAGGGATTGCTGGAAACACCATATATTTT.

The chain uses TRBV20-1 and TRBJ1-6; 9 bases map to TRBD1. Per the germline V gene, CDR1 is DFQATT and CDR2 is SNEGSKA (reference sequence). V lost 3 bases to trimming and J lost 17 bases; unmatched junction nucleotides: 8. CDR3 length: 12 residues. The CDR3 sequence: CSASGQGLSFHF. The CDR3 coding sequence is TGCAGTGCTAGTGGACAGGGGTTATCATTCCACTTT.

This clone appeared a few times. This sequence joins TRBV20-1 and TRBJ2-7; no firm D call. There are 11 residues in the CDR3. V dropped 7 bases and J dropped 0 bases, with 7 bases sitting between them. Looked up from germline, CDR1 is DFQATT and CDR2 is SNEGSKA (reference sequence). CDR3 in amino acids: CSGGSSYEQYF. The DNA for the CDR3 is TGCAGTGGTGGCAGCTCCTACGAGCAGTACTTC.

The rearrangement links TRBV28 to TRBJ1-2; 9 bases align to TRBD1. After removal of 5 bases from V and 4 bases from J, the junction contained 8 bases not matched to a gene. The germline V gene encodes CDR1 MDHEN and CDR2 SYDVKM. This CDR3 has 15 residues. CDR3 residues: CASSMLTGGSYGYTF. As DNA, the CDR3 is TGTGCCAGCAGTATGTTAACAGGGGGCAGCTATGGCTACACCTTC.

The chain couples TRBV7-9 to TRBJ1-5; tentatively, D is TRBD1 (5 bases). The V gene's germline CDR1 is SEHNR and CDR2 FQNEAQ (reference sequence). V was trimmed by 4 bases and J by 2 bases, leaving 12 bases between them. The CDR3 covers 15 residues. The CDR3: CASSSASGGNQPQHF. CDR3 in DNA: TGTGCCAGCAGCTCCGCTTCGGGGGGCAATCAGCCCCAGCATTTT.

This clone has only a few counts. The chain joins TRBV7-8 to TRBJ2-1; D is perhaps TRBD2 (5 bases). Germline assignment: CDR1 SGHVS and CDR2 FQNEAQ. The CDR3 spans 16 residues. V was pared by 4 bases and J by 5 bases, with 18 bases between. The chain's CDR3 is CASSSIRGSGNNEQFF. CDR3 sequence (DNA): TGTGCCAGCAGCTCCATTAGAGGGAGCGGAAACAATGAGCAGTTCTTC.